A single sample is the source of the 11 T cell receptor beta chains below, sequenced in a study of cytomegalovirus exposure and HLA in healthy donors. PCR involved 60 Vbeta and 13 Jbeta primers. Sequenced by immunoSEQ multiplex PCR; TCRdb stores in-frame clones only, minus some. The sample contains about 120,000 clones, approximately 71% of which appear only once. The sample taken for sequencing was PBMCs. Receptor source: a woman aged 45 to 65 in good health and CMV-seronegative.

V gene TRBV28 combines with J gene TRBJ2-1, with D perhaps matching TRBD1 (5 bases). The CDR3 has 13 amino acids. V gave up 4 bases and J gave up 8 bases, with 12 bases separating them. CDR1 is MDHEN and CDR2 is SYDVKM in the germline V gene. The CDR3 region has the DNA TGTGCCAGCAGTTCCCAGGGATTCCATGAGCAGTTCTTC. Translation gives CASSSQGFHEQFF. The entire variable domain, with the rest obtained from reference TRBV28 and TRBJ2-1, is as follows: DVKVTQSSRYLVKRTGEKVFLECVQDMDHENMFWYRQDPGLGLRLIYFSYDVKMKEKGDIPEGYSVSREKKERFSLILESASTNQTSMYLCASSSQGFHEQFFGPGTRLTVL.

The chain has TRBV27 and TRBJ2-5, with 7 bases fitting TRBD2. Germline lookup yields CDR1 MNHEY and CDR2 SMNVEV (reference sequence). The CDR3 is made up of 18 amino acids. J was trimmed by 2 bases and V by 3 bases; bases with no gene match: 15. The CDR3 nucleotides read TGTGCCAGCAGTTTTACGACTAGCCCTCCGAACTCTCAAGAGACCCAGTACTTC. This translates into CASSFTTSPPNSQETQYF.

The chain links TRBV15 to TRBJ2-7; 14 bases are a match to TRBD2. V trimming: 5 bases; J trimming: 8 bases; junction bases outside the gene matches: 5. This CDR3 contains 14 residues. CDR1 and CDR2 from the germline V gene are LNHNV and YYDKDF (reference sequence). Here the CDR3 DNA reads TGTGCCACCAGCCCGGGACTAGCGGGAGTCCAGCAGTACTTC. It is translated as CATSPGLAGVQQYF.

The gene calls are TRBV5-4 and TRBJ1-5, with D possibly being TRBD1 (5 bases). CDR1 and CDR2 (germline): SGHNT, YYREEE (reference sequence). Trimming pared 0 bases from V and 0 bases from J, leaving 10 bases between. This CDR3 comprises 16 residues. The CDR3 is CASSLAGQGSNQPQHF. CDR3 DNA sequence: TGTGCCAGCAGCTTGGCTGGGCAGGGTAGCAATCAGCCCCAGCATTTT.

This clone was seen more than once but under ten times. The rearrangement joins TRBV30 to TRBJ2-7; TRBD2 agrees at 7 bases. The CDR3 length is 12 residues. Trimming removed 1 base from V and 3 bases from J; junction bases left unmatched: 0. Germline CDR1 GTSNPN, CDR2 SVGIG (reference sequence). CDR3 bases: TGTGCCTGGAGTGCGGGAGGCTACGAGCAGTACTTC. This encodes CAWSAGGYEQYF.

This clone occurred a few times. The rearrangement links TRBV21-1 to TRBJ2-2; the D segment call TRBD2 is taken from the table without a DNA check. TRBV21-1 counts as a pseudogene. This CDR3 region has 17 residues. CDR3 DNA: TGTGCCAGCAGCAAAGCCCCTAGCGGGTCGAACACCGGGGAGCTGTTTTTT. Amino acids: CASSKAPSGSNTGELFF.

The V call is TRBV11-3, the J call TRBJ2-1; 9 nucleotides align to TRBD1. The CDR3 sequence is 14 residues long. The germline V gene encodes CDR1 SGHNT and CDR2 YENEEA. Germline trimming cut 5 bases from V and 8 bases from J; bases unmatched to any gene: 7. In nucleotides, the CDR3 is TGTGCCAGCAGCCCGGGACAGGGTTTCGATGAGCAGTTCTTC. Its translation: CASSPGQGFDEQFF. The full variable domain, rest sourced from reference TRBV11-3 and TRBJ2-1, is EAGVVQSPRYKIIEKKQPVAFWCNPISGHNTLYWYLQNLGQGPELLIRYENEEAVDDSQLPKDRFSAERLKGVDSTLKIQPAELGDSAVYLCASSPGQGFDEQFFGPGTRLTVL.

This clone was picked up one time. V gene TRBV7-6 combines with J gene TRBJ2-5; TRBD2 agrees at 9 bases. The CDR3 sequence is 16 residues long. The germline gives CDR1 SGHVS, CDR2 FNYEAQ. The V segment lost 4 bases and the J segment 1 base; nucleotides outside the gene matches: 7. CDR3 loop: CASSSFVREGQETQYF. Here the CDR3 DNA reads TGTGCCAGCAGCTCATTTGTGCGGGAGGGCCAAGAGACCCAGTACTTC.

The rearrangement uses TRBV7-6 and TRBJ2-5, with 7 bases fitting TRBD1. TRBJ2-7 explains the end of the DNA better; the J call may be wrong. This CDR3 contains 14 residues. Germline V CDR1 and CDR2: SGHVS, FNYEAQ. CDR3 sequence reads: CASSNPRDSYEQYF. CDR3 nucleotides: TGTGCCAGCAGTAATCCCCGGGACAGCTACGAGCAGTACTTC.

The CDR3 loop is CASSLDGTQYF. CDR3 DNA: TGTGCCAGCAGCTTAGACGGGACCCAGTACTTC. This chain uses TRBV7-6 with TRBJ2-5; D is uncertain. The V end lost 1 base, the J end lost 7 bases, and 4 bases lay between the germline ends. Germline lookup yields CDR1 SGHVS and CDR2 FNYEAQ. CDR3 size: 11 residues.

The chain has TRBV15 and TRBJ2-1; D may be TRBD2 (7 bases). The CDR3 length is 15 residues. The germline CDR1 and CDR2 sequences are LNHNV and YYDKDF (reference sequence). V was pared by 5 bases and J by 4 bases, with 15 bases between. The CDR3 loop is CATSGGGSPYNEQFF. DNA of the CDR3: TGTGCCACCAGCGGGGGCGGGAGTCCGTACAATGAGCAGTTCTTC. Combining the CDR3 with reference TRBV15 and TRBJ2-1 gives the whole variable domain DAMVIQNPRYQVTQFGKPVTLSCSQTLNHNVMYWYQQKSSQAPKLLFHYYDKDFNNEADTPDNFQSRRPNTSFCFLDIRSPGLGDTAMYLCATSGGGSPYNEQFFGPGTRLTVL.